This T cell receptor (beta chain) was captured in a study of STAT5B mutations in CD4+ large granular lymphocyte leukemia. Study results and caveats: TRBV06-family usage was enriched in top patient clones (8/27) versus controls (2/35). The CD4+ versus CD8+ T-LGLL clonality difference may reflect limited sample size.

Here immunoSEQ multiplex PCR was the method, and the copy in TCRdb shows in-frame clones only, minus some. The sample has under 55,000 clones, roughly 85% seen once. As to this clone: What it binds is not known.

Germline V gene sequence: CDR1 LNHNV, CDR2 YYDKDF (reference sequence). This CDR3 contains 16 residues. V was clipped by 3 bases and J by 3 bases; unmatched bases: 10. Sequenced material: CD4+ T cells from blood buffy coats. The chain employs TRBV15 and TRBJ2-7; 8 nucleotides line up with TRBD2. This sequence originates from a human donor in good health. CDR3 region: CATSSLSGGRNYEQYF. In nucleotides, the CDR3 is TGTGCCACCAGCAGTCTCTCGGGGGGGAGGAACTACGAGCAGTACTTC.